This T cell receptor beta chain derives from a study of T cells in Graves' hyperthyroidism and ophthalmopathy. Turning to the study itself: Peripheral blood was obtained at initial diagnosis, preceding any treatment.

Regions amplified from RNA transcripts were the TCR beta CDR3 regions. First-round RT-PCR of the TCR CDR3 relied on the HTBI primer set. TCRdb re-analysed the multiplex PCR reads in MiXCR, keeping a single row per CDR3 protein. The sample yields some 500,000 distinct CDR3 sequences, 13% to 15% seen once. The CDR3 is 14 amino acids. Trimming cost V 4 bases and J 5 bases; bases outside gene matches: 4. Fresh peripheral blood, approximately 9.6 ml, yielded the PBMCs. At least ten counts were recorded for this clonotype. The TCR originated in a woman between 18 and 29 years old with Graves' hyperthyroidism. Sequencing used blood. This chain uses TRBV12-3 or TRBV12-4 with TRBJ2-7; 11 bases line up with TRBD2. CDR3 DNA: TGTGCCAGCAGTTCGGGACTAGCGGAGGACGAGCAGTACTTC. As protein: CASSSGLAEDEQYF.